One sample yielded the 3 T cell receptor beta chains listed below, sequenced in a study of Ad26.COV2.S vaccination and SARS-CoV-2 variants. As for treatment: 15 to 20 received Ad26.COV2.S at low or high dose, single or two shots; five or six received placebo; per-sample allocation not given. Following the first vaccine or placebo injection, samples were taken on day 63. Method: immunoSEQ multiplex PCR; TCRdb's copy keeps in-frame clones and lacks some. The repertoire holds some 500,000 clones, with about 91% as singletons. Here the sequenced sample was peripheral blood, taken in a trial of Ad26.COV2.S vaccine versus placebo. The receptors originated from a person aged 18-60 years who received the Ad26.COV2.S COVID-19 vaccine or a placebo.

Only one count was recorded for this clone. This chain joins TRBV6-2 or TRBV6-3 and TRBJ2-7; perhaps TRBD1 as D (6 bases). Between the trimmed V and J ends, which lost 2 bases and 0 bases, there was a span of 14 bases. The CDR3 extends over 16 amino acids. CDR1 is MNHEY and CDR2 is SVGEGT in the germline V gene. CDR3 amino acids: CASSYGDTGSSYEQYF. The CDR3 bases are TGTGCCAGCAGTTACGGGGACACAGGGAGCTCCTACGAGCAGTACTTC.

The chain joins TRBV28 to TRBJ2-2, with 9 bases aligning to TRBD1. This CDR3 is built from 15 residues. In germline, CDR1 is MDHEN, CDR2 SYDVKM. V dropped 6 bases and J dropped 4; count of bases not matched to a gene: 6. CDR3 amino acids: CASRIGQGSTGELFF. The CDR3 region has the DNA TGTGCCAGCAGAATCGGACAGGGGAGCACCGGGGAGCTGTTTTTT.

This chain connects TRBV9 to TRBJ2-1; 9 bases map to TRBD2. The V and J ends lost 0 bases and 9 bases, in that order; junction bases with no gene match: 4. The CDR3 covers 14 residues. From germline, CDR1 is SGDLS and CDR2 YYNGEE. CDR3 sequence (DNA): TGTGCCAGCAGCGTAGTAGGACTAGCGAGTGAGCAGTTCTTC. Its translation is CASSVVGLASEQFF.